These 20 T cell receptor beta chains came from one sample sequenced in a study of T cell responses to AZD1222 COVID-19 vaccine. Clones were sequenced by immunoSEQ multiplex PCR, and TCRdb holds only the in-frame ones, with some missing. The sample lists roughly 160,000 clones; around nine tenths were seen once. The sample in question was peripheral blood, obtained 28 days after the second AZD1222 dose. The receptors here all came from an adult who received the AZD1222 COVID-19 vaccine.

The V call is TRBV4-2, the J call TRBJ2-7, with 11 bases lining up with TRBD2. CDR3 length: 15 amino acids. J gave up 4 bases and V 2 bases, and 4 bases lay outside the gene matches. The germline V gene encodes CDR1 LGHNA and CDR2 YNFKEQ. The CDR3 DNA follows: TGTGCCAGCAGCCAACTGACTAGCGGGGATTACGAGCAGTACTTC. Encoded protein: CASSQLTSGDYEQYF.

The CDR3 sequence is CASSGTSGGAGEQYF. The CDR3 DNA follows: TGCGCCAGCAGCGGGACTAGCGGGGGGGCCGGCGAGCAGTACTTC. The rearrangement joins TRBV5-1 to TRBJ2-7; 16 bases fit TRBD2. V was clipped by 4 bases and J by 6 bases; unmatched bases: 4. This CDR3 is built from 15 residues. CDR1 is SGHRS and CDR2 is YFSETQ in the germline V gene.

Of note for this clone: Sequence at one end of the junction differs from germline and may be a read error. V and J are TRBV7-2 and TRBJ2-1, with TRBD2 matching 7 bases. The CDR3 has 13 amino acids. CDR1 and CDR2 from the germline V gene are SGHTA and FQGNSA. The CDR3 DNA is TGTGCCAGCAGCTTAGGAGGTGGCGGGGGTTTTCTCTTC. It encodes CASSLGGGGGFLF.

The chain uses TRBV25-1 and TRBJ1-3; tentatively, D is TRBD1 (5 bases). With 2 bases removed from V and 4 bases from J, the gap between germline ends came to 12 bases. The V gene's germline CDR1 is MGHDK and CDR2 SYGVNS. This CDR3 comprises 15 residues. CDR3 region: CASSEQGTRGNTIYF. In nucleotides, the CDR3 is TGTGCCAGCAGTGAACAGGGAACGAGAGGAAACACCATATATTTT.

There are a few counts of this clone. The chain carries TRBV7-8 and TRBJ2-7; 10 nucleotides line up with TRBD2. The CDR3 contains 15 residues. V shed 4 bases, J shed 0 bases, and the junction held 3 bases outside the gene matches. CDR1 is SGHVS, CDR2 FQNEAQ, per germline. CDR3 DNA sequence: TGTGCCAGCAGCTCGGAGCGGGGGGGCTCCTACGAGCAGTACTTC. This encodes CASSSERGGSYEQYF.

The V gene is TRBV15, the J gene TRBJ2-6; D is undetermined. The CDR3 extends over 15 amino acids. Trimming removed 3 bases at V and 0 bases at J, with 6 bases between. Germline-derived CDR1 and CDR2 are LNHNV and YYDKDF (reference sequence). The CDR3 region has the DNA TGTGCCACCAGCAGGGCTGGCTCTGGGGCCAACGTCCTGACTTTC. Translated: CATSRAGSGANVLTF.

This chain links TRBV15 with TRBJ2-1; 8 bases are shared with TRBD1. The CDR3 consists of 15 residues. The germline CDR1 and CDR2 sequences are LNHNV and YYDKDF (reference sequence). Trimming cost V 1 base and J 4 bases; bases outside gene matches: 3. The CDR3 DNA reads as TGTGCCACCAGCAGAGTTACAGGGGGTTACAATGAGCAGTTCTTC. This codes for CATSRVTGGYNEQFF.

This chain connects TRBV6-5 to TRBJ2-7, with 9 bases that match TRBD2. The CDR3 runs 15 residues. V trimming: 4 bases; J trimming: 4 bases; junction bases outside the gene matches: 8. CDR1 and CDR2 from the germline V gene are MNHEY and SVGAGI. CDR3: CASSSTLSGGYEQYF. The CDR3 DNA is TGTGCCAGCAGTTCTACCCTCAGCGGGGGGTACGAGCAGTACTTC.

The chain recombines TRBV19 with TRBJ1-1; TRBD1 might be the D (5 bases). Germline assignment: CDR1 LNHDA and CDR2 SQIVND (reference sequence). This CDR3 is built from 16 residues. V was cut by 2 bases and J by 0 bases, with 13 bases left in between. The chain's CDR3 is CASSIIRGLMNTEAFF. CDR3 nucleotides: TGTGCCAGTAGTATAATCCGGGGCCTCATGAACACTGAAGCTTTCTTT.

The chain links TRBV4-2 to TRBJ1-4; the match to TRBD1 covers 9 bases. The CDR3 loop spans 16 amino acids. The V gene's germline CDR1 is LGHNA and CDR2 YNFKEQ. With V trimmed by 1 base and J by 4 bases, 4 bases remained unmatched. In DNA form, the CDR3 reads TGTGCCAGCAGCCAAGCCCTGACAGGGGGTAATGAAAAACTGTTTTTT. It encodes CASSQALTGGNEKLFF.

The rearrangement joins TRBV21-1 to TRBJ2-5; TRBD2, the table's D call, was not compared with the DNA. TRBV21-1 is a listed pseudogene. The CDR3 sequence is 23 residues long. The CDR3 region is CASSKTGTSGGEIVVQDQETQYF. For the CDR3, the DNA is TGTGCCAGCAGCAAAACAGGGACTAGCGGGGGGGAGATAGTGGTCCAGGACCAAGAGACCCAGTACTTC.

J is TRBJ2-1 and V is TRBV5-4, with 8 nucleotides matching TRBD2. V trimming: 0 bases; J trimming: 9 bases; junction bases outside the gene matches: 5. This CDR3 is 14 amino acids long. CDR1 SGHNT and CDR2 YYREEE come from the germline V gene (reference sequence). The CDR3 nucleotides read TGTGCCAGCAGCTTGGAAGGACTAGCAGGTGAGCAGTTCTTC. It encodes CASSLEGLAGEQFF. The full variable domain, rest sourced from reference TRBV5-4 and TRBJ2-1, is ETGVTQSPTHLIKTRGQQVTLRCSSQSGHNTVSWYQQALGQGPQFIFQYYREEENGRGNFPPRFSGLQFPNYSSELNVNALELDDSALYLCASSLEGLAGEQFFGPGTRLTVL.

The V gene is TRBV3-1 (or the pseudogene TRBV3-2), the J gene TRBJ1-1, with D hard to call. Trimming removed 6 bases at V and 11 bases at J, with 19 bases between. Germline CDR1 and CDR2: LGHDT and YNNKEL (reference sequence). The CDR3 runs 13 residues. CDR3 DNA: TGTGCCAGCAGGCTACAGCCCCGGGCGGAGGCTTTCTTT. It is translated as CASRLQPRAEAFF.

This rearrangement joins TRBV29-1 to TRBJ2-6, with no clear D. This CDR3 has 12 residues. Germline-derived CDR1 and CDR2 are SQVTM and ANQGSEA. The V and J ends lost 4 bases and 3 bases respectively, with 4 bases between them. As DNA, the CDR3 is TGCAGCGTTGCCGGTGGGGCCAACGTCCTGACTTTC. Its protein product is CSVAGGANVLTF.

The chain links TRBV9 to TRBJ2-2; TRBD2 matches at 8 bases. Germline V gives CDR1 SGDLS, CDR2 YYNGEE. The CDR3 totals 17 residues. V trimming: 3 bases; J trimming: 1 base; junction bases outside the gene matches: 8. CDR3 bases: TGTGCCAGCAGCGCCCCTGGCGGGGGGCTGAACACCGGGGAGCTGTTTTTT. Its translation is CASSAPGGGLNTGELFF.

This clone was detected only a few times. This chain links TRBV7-9 with TRBJ1-3, with unresolved D. V dropped 5 bases and J dropped 0 bases, with 14 bases sitting between them. The CDR3 loop spans 16 amino acids. Looked up from germline, CDR1 is SEHNR and CDR2 is FQNEAQ (reference sequence). CDR3 loop: CASSPRGPSSGNTIYF. The CDR3, as DNA: TGTGCCAGCAGCCCCCGAGGGCCCAGCTCTGGAAACACCATATATTTT.

This chain links TRBV27 with TRBJ2-5; D not resolved. V lost 7 bases, J lost 5 bases, and 17 bases lay in between. Germline CDR1 and CDR2: MNHEY and SMNVEV (reference sequence). The CDR3 consists of 14 residues. The CDR3 loop is CASTTLARRETQYF. The CDR3, as DNA: TGTGCCAGCACCACACTGGCTAGGCGGGAGACCCAGTACTTC.

The V and J genes are TRBV7-2 and TRBJ1-4; D not certain. CDR1 and CDR2 from the germline V gene are SGHTA and FQGNSA. The CDR3 totals 15 residues. Trimming removed 2 bases from V and 8 bases from J, with 15 bases in between. CDR3 residues: CASSLQTSREEKLFF. Here the CDR3 DNA reads TGTGCCAGCAGCTTACAGACAAGCCGGGAAGAAAAACTGTTTTTT.

This clone was counted only a few times. The rearrangement uses TRBV4-1 and TRBJ1-5; D is ambiguous. The V end was cut by 5 bases, the J end by 3 bases, with 11 bases between. This CDR3 comprises 14 residues. CDR1 MGHRA and CDR2 YSYEKL come from the germline V gene. CDR3 bases: TGCGCCAGCAGCGCCGGGTTTACCAATCAGCCCCAGCATTTT. Residues: CASSAGFTNQPQHF.

The genes are TRBV21-1 and TRBJ2-5. TRBV21-1 is a documented pseudogene. The CDR3 loop spans 13 amino acids. CDR3 nucleotides: TGTGCCAGCAGCAGACCTGGTAAAGAGACCCAGTACTTC. It specifies CASSRPGKETQYF.